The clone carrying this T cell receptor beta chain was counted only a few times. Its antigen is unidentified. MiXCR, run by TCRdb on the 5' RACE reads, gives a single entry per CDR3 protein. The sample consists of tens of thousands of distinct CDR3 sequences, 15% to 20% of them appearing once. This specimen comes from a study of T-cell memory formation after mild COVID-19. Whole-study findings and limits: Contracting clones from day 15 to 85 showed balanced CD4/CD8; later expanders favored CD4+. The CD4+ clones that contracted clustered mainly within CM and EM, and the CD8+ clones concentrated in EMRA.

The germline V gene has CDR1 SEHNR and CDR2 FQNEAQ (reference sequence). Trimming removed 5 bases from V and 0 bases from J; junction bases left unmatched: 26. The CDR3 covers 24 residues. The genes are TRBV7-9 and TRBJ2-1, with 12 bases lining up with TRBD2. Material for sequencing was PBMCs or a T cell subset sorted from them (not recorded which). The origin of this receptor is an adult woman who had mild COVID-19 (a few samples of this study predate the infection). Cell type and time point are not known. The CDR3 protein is CASSPTPTMGLAGLPPGSYNEQFF. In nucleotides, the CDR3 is TGTGCCAGCAGCCCAACTCCGACTATGGGACTAGCGGGCCTCCCCCCAGGCTCCTACAATGAGCAGTTCTTC. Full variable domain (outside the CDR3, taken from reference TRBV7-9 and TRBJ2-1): DTGVSQNPRHKITKRGQNVTFRCDPISEHNRLYWYRQTLGQGPEFLTYFQNEAQLEKSRLLSDRFSAERPKGSFSTLEIQRTEQGDSAMYLCASSPTPTMGLAGLPPGSYNEQFFGPGTRLTVL.